Below, 5 T cell receptor beta chains from the same sample are listed, as sequenced in a study of cytomegalovirus exposure and HLA in healthy donors. PCR was performed using 60 Vbeta and 13 Jbeta primers. Produced via immunoSEQ multiplex PCR; TCRdb's table is partial and in-frame only. The data hold about 210,000 clones, with about 86% observed a single time. Material for sequencing was PBMCs. These receptors came from a woman aged 25 to 45 in good health and CMV-seronegative.

The rearrangement links TRBV4-1 to TRBJ1-1, with a weak D call TRBD1 (5 bases). V shed 0 bases and J shed 3 bases, with 17 bases lying between them. Germline lookup yields CDR1 MGHRA and CDR2 YSYEKL. The CDR3 loop spans 17 amino acids. The CDR3 nucleotides are TGCGCCAGCAGCCAAGATCCAGGGCATGGAGTAGACACTGAAGCTTTCTTT. Encoded protein: CASSQDPGHGVDTEAFF.

The chain uses TRBV29-1 and TRBJ2-2; TRBD1 matches at 7 bases. Losses at the gene ends were 8 bases for V and 0 bases for J; bases not matched to a gene: 3. Germline assignment: CDR1 SQVTM and CDR2 ANQGSEA. This CDR3 is built from 13 residues. The CDR3 loop reads CSTGTANTGELFF. The CDR3 region has the DNA TGCAGCACCGGGACAGCGAACACCGGGGAGCTGTTTTTT.

The chain combines TRBV9 with TRBJ2-1, with a possible D match to TRBD2 (5 bases). Germline V CDR1 and CDR2: SGDLS, YYNGEE. This CDR3 is built from 15 residues. V was trimmed by 4 bases and J by 0 bases, leaving 11 bases between them. The CDR3 loop is CASSPYRDSYNEQFF. CDR3 coding DNA: TGTGCCAGCAGCCCTTACCGGGACTCCTACAATGAGCAGTTCTTC.

The rearrangement links TRBV10-3 to TRBJ2-3; the match to TRBD2 covers 16 bases. Germline lookup yields CDR1 ENHRY and CDR2 SYGVKD. Trimming cost V 6 bases and J 5 bases; bases outside gene matches: 8. This CDR3 has 17 amino acids. Here the CDR3 DNA reads TGTGCCATCAGAAGTACCGGGACTAGCGGGAGGGGAGATACGCAGTATTTT. The encoded protein is CAIRSTGTSGRGDTQYF.

The V and J genes are TRBV7-2 and TRBJ2-7; 8 bases are a match to TRBD2. Germline V gene sequence: CDR1 SGHTA, CDR2 FQGNSA. CDR3 length: 13 residues. Trimming removed 2 bases from V and 4 bases from J; junction bases left unmatched: 1. This CDR3 is CASSLSSGYEQYF. For the CDR3, the DNA is TGTGCCAGCAGCTTATCTAGCGGGTACGAGCAGTACTTC.